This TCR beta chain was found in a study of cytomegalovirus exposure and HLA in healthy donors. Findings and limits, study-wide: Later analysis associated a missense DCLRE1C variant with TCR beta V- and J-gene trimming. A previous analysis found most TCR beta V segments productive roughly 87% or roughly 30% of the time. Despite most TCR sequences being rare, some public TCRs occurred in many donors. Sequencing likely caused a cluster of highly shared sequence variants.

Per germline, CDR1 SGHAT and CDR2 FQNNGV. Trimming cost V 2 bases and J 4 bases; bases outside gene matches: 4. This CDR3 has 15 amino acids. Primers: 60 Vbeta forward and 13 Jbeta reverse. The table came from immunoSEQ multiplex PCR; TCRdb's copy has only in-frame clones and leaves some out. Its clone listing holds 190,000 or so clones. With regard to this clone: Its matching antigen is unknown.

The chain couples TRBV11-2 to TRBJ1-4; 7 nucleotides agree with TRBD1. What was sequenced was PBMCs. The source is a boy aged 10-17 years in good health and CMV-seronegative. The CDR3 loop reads CASSLSGGNNEKLFF. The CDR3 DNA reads TGTGCCAGCAGCTTATCAGGGGGAAATAATGAAAAACTGTTTTTT.